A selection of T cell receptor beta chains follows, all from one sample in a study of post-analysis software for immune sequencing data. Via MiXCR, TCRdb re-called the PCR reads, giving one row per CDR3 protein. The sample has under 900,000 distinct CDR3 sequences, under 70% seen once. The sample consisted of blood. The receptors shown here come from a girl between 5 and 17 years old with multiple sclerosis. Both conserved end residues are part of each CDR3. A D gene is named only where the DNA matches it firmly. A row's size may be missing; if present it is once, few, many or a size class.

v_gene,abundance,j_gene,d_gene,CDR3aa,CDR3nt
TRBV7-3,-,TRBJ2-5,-,CASSPNGASQETQYF,TGTGCCAGCAGCCCTAACGGGGCTTCCCAAGAGACCCAGTACTTC
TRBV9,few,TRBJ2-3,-,CASSVDLRDTQYF,TGTGCCAGCAGTGTAGACTTAAGGGATACGCAGTATTTT
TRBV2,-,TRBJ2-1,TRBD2,CASSETRGGSYNEQFF,TGTGCCAGCAGTGAAACCCGCGGGGGCTCCTACAATGAGCAGTTCTTC
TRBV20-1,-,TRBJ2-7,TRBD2,CSARGTRFYEQYF,TGCAGTGCTAGAGGGACTAGATTTTACGAGCAGTACTTC
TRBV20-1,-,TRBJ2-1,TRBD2,CSARTSISNEQFF,TGCAGTGCCCGGACTAGCATCTCCAATGAGCAGTTCTTC
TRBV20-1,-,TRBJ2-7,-,CSAPRGGSSYEQYF,TGCAGTGCCCCCCGAGGGGGAAGCTCCTACGAGCAGTACTTC
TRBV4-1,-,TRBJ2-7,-,CASSHAWTETYEQYF,TGCGCCAGCAGCCATGCTTGGACTGAGACCTACGAGCAGTACTTC
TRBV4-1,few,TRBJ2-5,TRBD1,CASSPRRTGQETQYF,TGCGCCAGCAGCCCCCGGCGGACAGGCCAAGAGACCCAGTACTTC
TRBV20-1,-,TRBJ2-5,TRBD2,CSASLAGGPLETQYF,TGCAGTGCTAGCCTAGCGGGGGGGCCTCTAGAGACCCAGTACTTC
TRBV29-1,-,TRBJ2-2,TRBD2,CSVAMFTSGPGELFF,TGCAGCGTTGCCATGTTCACTAGCGGCCCCGGGGAGCTGTTTTTT
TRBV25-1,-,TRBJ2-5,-,CASSGRQAGETQYF,TGTGCCAGCAGTGGAAGACAGGCGGGGGAGACCCAGTACTTC
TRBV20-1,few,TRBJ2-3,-,CSASGDSYTDTQYF,TGCAGTGCTAGTGGGGACTCATACACAGATACGCAGTATTTT
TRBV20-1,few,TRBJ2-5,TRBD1,CSATGQGAQKETQYF,TGCAGTGCTACCGGACAGGGGGCGCAGAAAGAGACCCAGTACTTC
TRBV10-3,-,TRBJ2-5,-,CATGQTNGETQYF,TGTGCCACCGGACAGACTAATGGGGAGACCCAGTACTTC
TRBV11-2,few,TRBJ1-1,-,CASSSTANTEAFF,TGTGCCAGCAGCTCCACAGCGAACACTGAAGCTTTCTTT
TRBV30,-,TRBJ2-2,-,CALDLGELFF,TGTGCCCTTGACCTGGGGGAGCTGTTTTTT
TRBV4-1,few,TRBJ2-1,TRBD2,CASSHGTSGSRSYNEQFF,TGCGCCAGCAGCCATGGGACTAGCGGGAGTAGGTCCTACAATGAGCAGTTCTTC
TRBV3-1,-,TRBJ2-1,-,CASSQEPRGLSNEQFF,TGTGCCAGCAGCCAAGAGCCACGGGGGCTAAGCAATGAGCAGTTCTTC
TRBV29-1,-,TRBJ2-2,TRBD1,CSVDPGAGGTGELFF,TGCAGCGTTGACCCCGGGGCAGGGGGCACCGGGGAGCTGTTTTTT
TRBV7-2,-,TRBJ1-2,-,CAARRAAPNYGYTF,TGTGCCGCTCGTAGGGCAGCGCCTAACTATGGCTACACCTTC
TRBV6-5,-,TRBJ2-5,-,CASSNGWGETQYF,TGTGCCAGCAGTAATGGCTGGGGGGAGACCCAGTACTTC
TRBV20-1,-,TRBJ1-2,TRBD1,CSAREAPGQAYGYTF,TGCAGTGCTAGAGAGGCCCCAGGACAGGCCTATGGCTACACCTTC
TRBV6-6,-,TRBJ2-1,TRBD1,CASQPPGQAYNEQFF,TGTGCCAGCCAGCCGCCGGGACAGGCGTACAATGAGCAGTTCTTC
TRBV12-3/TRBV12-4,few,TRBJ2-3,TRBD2,CASSWTSVDTDTQYF,TGTGCCAGCAGTTGGACTAGCGTTGACACAGATACGCAGTATTTT
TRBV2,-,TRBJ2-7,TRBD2,CASGEASGLAANYEQYF,TGTGCCAGCGGTGAAGCATCAGGACTAGCGGCTAACTACGAGCAGTACTTC
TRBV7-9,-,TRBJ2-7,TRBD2,CASSKGLAYEQYF,TGTGCCAGCAGCAAAGGACTAGCCTACGAGCAGTACTTC
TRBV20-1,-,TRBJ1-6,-,CSARYTRDYSVGSPLHF,TGCAGTGCTAGATACACCCGGGACTATTCAGTTGGGTCACCCCTCCACTTT
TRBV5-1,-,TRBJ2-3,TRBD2,CASSLVPSGPSTDTQYF,TGCGCCAGCAGCTTGGTTCCTAGCGGCCCTAGCACAGATACGCAGTATTTT
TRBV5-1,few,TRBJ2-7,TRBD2,CASSSRGSLHEQYF,TGCGCCAGCAGCAGTCGCGGGAGTCTCCACGAGCAGTACTTC
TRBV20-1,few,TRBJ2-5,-,CSTGREKETQYF,TGCAGTACAGGTCGAGAAAAAGAGACCCAGTACTTC
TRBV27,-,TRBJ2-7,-,CASSLSARVHEQYF,TGTGCCAGCAGTTTATCGGCTCGGGTCCACGAGCAGTACTTC